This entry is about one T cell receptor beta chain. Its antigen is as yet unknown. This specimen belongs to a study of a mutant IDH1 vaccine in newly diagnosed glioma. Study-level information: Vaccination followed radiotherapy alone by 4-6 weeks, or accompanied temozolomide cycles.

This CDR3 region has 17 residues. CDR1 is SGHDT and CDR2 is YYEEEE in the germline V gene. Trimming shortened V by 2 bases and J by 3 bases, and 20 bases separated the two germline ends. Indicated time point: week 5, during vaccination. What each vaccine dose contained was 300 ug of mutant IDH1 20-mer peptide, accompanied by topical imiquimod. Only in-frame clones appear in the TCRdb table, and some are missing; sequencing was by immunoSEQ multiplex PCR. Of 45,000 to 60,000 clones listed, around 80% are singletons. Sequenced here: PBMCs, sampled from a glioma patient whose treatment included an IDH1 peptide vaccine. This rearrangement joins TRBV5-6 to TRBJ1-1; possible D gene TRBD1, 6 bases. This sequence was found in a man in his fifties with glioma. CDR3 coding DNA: TGTGCCAGCAGCTTAGAGGAGGACAGCTTATGGGACACTGAAGCTTTCTTT. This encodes CASSLEEDSLWDTEAFF.